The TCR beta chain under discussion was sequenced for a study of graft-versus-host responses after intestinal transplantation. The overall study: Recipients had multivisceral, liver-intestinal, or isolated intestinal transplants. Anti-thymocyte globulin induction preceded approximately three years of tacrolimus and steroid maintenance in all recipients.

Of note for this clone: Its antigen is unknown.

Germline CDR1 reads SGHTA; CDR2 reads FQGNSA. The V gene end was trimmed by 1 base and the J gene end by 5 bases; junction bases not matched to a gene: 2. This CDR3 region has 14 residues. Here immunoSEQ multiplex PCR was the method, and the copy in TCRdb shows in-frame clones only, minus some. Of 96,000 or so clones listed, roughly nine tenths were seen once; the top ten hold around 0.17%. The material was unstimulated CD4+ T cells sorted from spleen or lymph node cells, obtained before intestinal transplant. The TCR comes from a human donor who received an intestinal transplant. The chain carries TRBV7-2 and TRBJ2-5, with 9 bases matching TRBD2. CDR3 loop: CASSLGAGGETQYF. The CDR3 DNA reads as TGTGCCAGCAGCTTAGGGGCGGGGGGGGAGACCCAGTACTTC.